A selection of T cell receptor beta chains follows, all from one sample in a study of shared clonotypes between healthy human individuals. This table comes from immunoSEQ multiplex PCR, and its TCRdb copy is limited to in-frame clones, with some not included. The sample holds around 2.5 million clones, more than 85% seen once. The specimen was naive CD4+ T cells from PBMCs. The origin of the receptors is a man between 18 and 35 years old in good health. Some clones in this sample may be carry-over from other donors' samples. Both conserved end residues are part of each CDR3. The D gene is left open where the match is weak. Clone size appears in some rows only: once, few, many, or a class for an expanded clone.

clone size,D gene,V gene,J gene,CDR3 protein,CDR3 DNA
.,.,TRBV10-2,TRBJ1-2,CASSDRYSDRYGYTF,TGCGCCAGCAGCGACAGGTATTCTGACCGCTATGGCTACACCTTC
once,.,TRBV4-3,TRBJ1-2,CASSQVRQVGPGYTF,TGCGCCAGCAGCCAAGTTCGTCAGGTGGGGCCAGGCTACACCTTC
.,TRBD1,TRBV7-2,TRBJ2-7,CASSPDRGPNEQYF,TGTGCCAGCAGCCCAGACAGGGGCCCAAACGAGCAGTACTTC
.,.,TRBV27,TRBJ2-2,CASSLFNRRTGELFF,TGTGCCAGCAGTTTATTCAACCGTCGGACCGGGGAGCTGTTTTTT
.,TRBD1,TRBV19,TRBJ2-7,CASSSRDRPYYEQYF,TGTGCCAGTAGTTCCCGGGACAGGCCATACTACGAGCAGTACTTC
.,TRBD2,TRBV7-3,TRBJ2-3,CASSIAGAADTQYF,TGTGCCAGCAGCATAGCGGGAGCGGCAGATACGCAGTATTTT
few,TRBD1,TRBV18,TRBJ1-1,CASSPGQGAIGTGAFF,TGTGCCAGCTCACCAGGACAGGGGGCGATAGGAACGGGTGCTTTCTTT
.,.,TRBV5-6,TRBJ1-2,CASSLFTDGYTF,TGTGCCAGCAGCTTGTTCACGGATGGCTACACCTTC
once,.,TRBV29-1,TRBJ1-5,CSAYYPGQPQHF,TGCAGCGCGTATTACCCGGGGCAGCCCCAGCATTTT
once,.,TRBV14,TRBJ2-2,CASRGRGSYPAGELFF,TGTGCCAGCAGAGGACGTGGGTCTTATCCCGCCGGGGAGCTGTTTTTT
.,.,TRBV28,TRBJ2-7,CASSLTATYEQYF,TGTGCCAGCAGTTTGACAGCAACCTACGAGCAGTACTTC
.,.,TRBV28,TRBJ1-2,CASRDSTGQIYGYTF,TGTGCCAGCAGGGACTCCACTGGACAGATCTATGGCTACACCTTC
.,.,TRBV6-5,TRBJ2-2,CASSYSALPTGELFF,TGTGCCAGCAGTTACTCGGCCCTTCCCACCGGGGAGCTGTTTTTT
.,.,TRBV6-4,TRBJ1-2,CASSRDPGDYGYTF,TGTGCCAGCAGTCGGGACCCTGGGGACTATGGCTACACCTTC
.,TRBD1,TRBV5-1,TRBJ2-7,CASSLAGTGMYEQYF,TGCGCCAGCAGCTTGGCCGGGACAGGGATGTACGAGCAGTACTTC
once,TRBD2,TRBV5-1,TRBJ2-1,CASSLGLTGGPDYEQFF,TGCGCCAGCAGCTTGGGGTTGACGGGAGGGCCTGATTATGAGCAGTTCTTC
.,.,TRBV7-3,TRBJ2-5,CASSPGARETQYF,TGTGCCAGCAGCCCAGGGGCCCGGGAGACCCAGTACTTC
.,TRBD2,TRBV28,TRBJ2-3,CASSLRAGGPTDTQYF,TGTGCCAGCAGTCTGAGGGCGGGAGGGCCCACAGATACGCAGTATTTT
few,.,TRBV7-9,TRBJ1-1,CASSLGQSTEAFF,TGTGCCAGCAGCTTAGGGCAGAGCACTGAAGCTTTCTTT
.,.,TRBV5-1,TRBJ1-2,CASSNAGGLDYGYTF,TGCGCCAGCAGCAACGCCGGGGGGCTGGACTATGGCTACACCTTC
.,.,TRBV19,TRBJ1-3,CASSSGAVGNTIYF,TGTGCCAGTAGCTCCGGGGCAGTTGGAAACACCATATATTTT
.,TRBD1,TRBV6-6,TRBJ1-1,CASRTGGNEAFF,TGTGCCAGCAGGACAGGGGGAAATGAAGCTTTCTTT
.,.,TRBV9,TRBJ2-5,CASSVHRRSETQYF,TGTGCCAGCAGCGTCCACAGGCGTTCGGAGACCCAGTACTTC
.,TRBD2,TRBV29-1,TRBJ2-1,CSGRAGGVNEQFF,TGCAGCGGAAGGGCGGGAGGGGTAAATGAGCAGTTCTTC
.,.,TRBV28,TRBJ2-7,CASSTWQGPYEQYF,TGTGCCAGCAGTACGTGGCAGGGGCCCTACGAGCAGTACTTC
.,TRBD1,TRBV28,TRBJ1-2,CASTGGRSYGYTF,TGTGCCAGCACAGGGGGCCGTTCTTATGGCTACACCTTC
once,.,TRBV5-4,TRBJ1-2,CASSAGGGANYGYTF,TGTGCCAGCAGCGCCGGGGGGGGAGCTAACTATGGCTACACCTTC
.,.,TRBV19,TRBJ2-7,CASSLQSRSYEQYF,TGTGCCAGTAGTCTACAGAGTCGTTCCTACGAGCAGTACTTC
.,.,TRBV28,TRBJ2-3,CASSLRKDTQYF,TGTGCCAGCAGTCTCCGTAAAGATACGCAGTATTTT
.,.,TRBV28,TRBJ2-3,CATARSGVSTDTQYF,TGTGCCACCGCTCGGTCCGGGGTCAGCACAGATACGCAGTATTTT
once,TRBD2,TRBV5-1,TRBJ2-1,CASGPGTSGSNEQFF,TGCGCCAGCGGCCCCGGGACTAGCGGGAGTAATGAGCAGTTCTTC
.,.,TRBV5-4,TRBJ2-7,CASSKESRLEQYF,TGTGCCAGCAGCAAAGAATCCCGACTCGAGCAGTACTTC
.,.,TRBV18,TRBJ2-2,CASSPAVTGTGELFF,TGTGCCAGCTCACCAGCGGTTACGGGCACCGGGGAGCTGTTTTTT
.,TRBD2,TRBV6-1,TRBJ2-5,CASSETSGSGVTQYF,TGTGCCAGCAGTGAGACTAGCGGGAGCGGGGTGACCCAGTACTTC
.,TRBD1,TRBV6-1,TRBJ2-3,CASMRQGWFGDTQYF,TGTGCCAGCATGCGACAGGGGTGGTTTGGAGATACGCAGTATTTT
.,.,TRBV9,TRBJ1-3,CASSPQGTGNTIYF,TGTGCCAGCAGCCCCCAGGGGACGGGAAACACCATATATTTT
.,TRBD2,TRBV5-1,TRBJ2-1,CASSLTSGGYNEQFF,TGCGCCAGCAGCTTAACTAGCGGGGGGTACAATGAGCAGTTCTTC
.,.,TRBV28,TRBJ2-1,CASSWSRTADGNEQFF,TGTGCCAGCAGTTGGTCCCGGACAGCAGACGGCAATGAGCAGTTCTTC
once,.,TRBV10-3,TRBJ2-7,CAISGIQYAAHYEQYF,TGTGCCATCAGTGGGATTCAGTATGCCGCACACTACGAGCAGTACTTC
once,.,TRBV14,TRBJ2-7,CASSQGFYEQYF,TGTGCCAGCAGCCAAGGGTTCTACGAGCAGTACTTC